This TCR beta chain was observed in a study of T cells in Graves' hyperthyroidism and ophthalmopathy. For the study at large: Upon initial diagnosis and before any treatment, peripheral blood was collected.

It was considered stable Graves' hyperthyroidism when ophthalmopathy did not progress within 18 months. Notes on the study in general: The model anticipated ophthalmopathy a median about 7.1 months pre-onset. Peripheral blood also featured most of the thyroid clonotypes expanded above 0.001.

Details on this clonotype: Its cognate antigen is unknown. An end of the junction does not agree with germline; a read error may underlie this.

The CDR3 sequence is 15 residues long. CDR1 and CDR2 (germline): SSHAT, FNYEAQ (reference sequence). Amplification of TCR beta CDR3 regions used RNA as the template. A set of HTBI primers served as the primers for a first-round RT-PCR of the TCR CDR3. Each CDR3 protein gets one entry after TCRdb re-called the multiplex PCR reads with MiXCR. The sample carries 750,000 to 900,000 distinct CDR3 sequences, about 38% recorded once. The chain uses TRBV7-7 and TRBJ2-2, with no clear D. The clonotype originates from a man in his late teens or twenties with Graves' hyperthyroidism. Material: blood. The CDR3 DNA sequence: TGCGCCAGCAGCCAAGACCCATTCGCAACCGGGGAGCTGTTTTTT. Residues: CASSQDPFATGELFF.